The clone carrying this TCR beta chain was seen more than once but under ten times. The CDR3 extends over 14 amino acids. Per germline, CDR1 MNHEY and CDR2 SVGAGI. J was trimmed by 9 bases and V by 8 bases; bases with no gene match: 10. This specimen comes from a study of molecular identifiers for immune sequencing clone quantification. A single record per CDR3 protein comes from TCRdb applying MiXCR to the PCR reads. The sample has about 100,000 distinct CDR3 sequences, 35% to 40% seen once; the top ten hold around 3.9%. This TCR derives from a human donor in good health. Some libraries in this study had Jurkat cell RNA spiked in. This chain joins TRBV6-5 and TRBJ1-6; 7 positions agree with TRBD1. The material sequenced was naive CD8+ T cells from blood, with Jurkat cell RNA spiked in. Regarding subset: FACS-sorted CD8+CD4-CCR7+CD45RA+ naive T cells. The CDR3 nucleotides are TGTGCCAGCGTAGGAACGACAGGGACTTCACCCCTCCACTTT. Protein sequence: CASVGTTGTSPLHF.